This is a list of T cell receptor beta chains from one sample in a study of blood T cell repertoires in COVID-19. The repertoire was sequenced with immunoSEQ multiplex PCR; TCRdb's copy has only in-frame clones and lacks some. The table records 90,000 to 140,000 clones, about four fifths of them present only once. The sample was peripheral blood. These receptor sequences come from a woman older than 75 with acute or convalescent COVID-19. Both conserved end residues are part of each CDR3. A D gene is named only where the DNA matches it firmly. Not all rows give a size; the values are once, few, many and, for expanded clones, a class.

j_call: TRBJ1-5
v_call: TRBV25-1
d_call: TRBD1
clone_size: NA
cdr3_aa: CASCRTGDNQPQHF
cdr3_nt: TGTGCCAGCTGTAGGACAGGGGACAATCAGCCCCAGCATTTT

j_call: TRBJ2-2
v_call: TRBV2
d_call: NA
clone_size: NA
cdr3_aa: CASGTTNTGELFF
cdr3_nt: TGTGCCAGCGGTACTACTAACACCGGGGAGCTGTTTTTT

j_call: TRBJ1-2
v_call: TRBV29-1
d_call: TRBD1
clone_size: many
cdr3_aa: CSVHRGDGYTF
cdr3_nt: TGCAGCGTCCACAGGGGGGATGGCTACACCTTC

j_call: TRBJ1-2
v_call: TRBV27
d_call: TRBD1
clone_size: NA
cdr3_aa: CASSLFGTAESNYGYTF
cdr3_nt: TGTGCCAGCAGTTTATTCGGGACAGCCGAATCTAACTATGGCTACACCTTC

j_call: TRBJ2-5
v_call: TRBV7-2
d_call: TRBD1
clone_size: NA
cdr3_aa: CASSFNRGRETQYF
cdr3_nt: TGTGCCAGCAGCTTTAACAGGGGGCGAGAGACCCAGTACTTC

j_call: TRBJ2-3
v_call: TRBV23-1
d_call: TRBD2
clone_size: NA
cdr3_aa: CASSLARRQSGSPDTQYF
cdr3_nt: TGCGCCAGCAGTCTCGCCCGCCGCCAGAGCGGGAGCCCAGATACGCAGTATTTT

j_call: TRBJ1-4
v_call: TRBV7-2
d_call: NA
clone_size: NA
cdr3_aa: CASRGGSGEKLFF
cdr3_nt: TGTGCCAGCAGAGGGGGATCGGGCGAAAAACTGTTTTTT

j_call: TRBJ2-1
v_call: TRBV5-4
d_call: TRBD1
clone_size: NA
cdr3_aa: CASSLAGGTGKNEQFF
cdr3_nt: TGTGCCAGCAGCTTGGCCGGGGGGACAGGGAAGAATGAGCAGTTCTTC

j_call: TRBJ1-2
v_call: TRBV9
d_call: NA
clone_size: NA
cdr3_aa: CASSVGHQMNYGYTF
cdr3_nt: TGTGCCAGCAGCGTAGGACATCAAATGAACTATGGCTACACCTTC

j_call: TRBJ1-6
v_call: TRBV4-1
d_call: NA
clone_size: NA
cdr3_aa: CASSQGLQGGTPLHF
cdr3_nt: TGCGCCAGCAGCCAAGGATTACAGGGTGGGACACCCCTCCACTTT

j_call: TRBJ2-2
v_call: TRBV5-6
d_call: NA
clone_size: NA
cdr3_aa: CASSLLVGEGTGELFF
cdr3_nt: TGTGCCAGCAGCTTGTTGGTGGGAGAAGGGACCGGGGAGCTGTTTTTT

j_call: TRBJ2-5
v_call: TRBV3-1/TRBV3-2
d_call: NA
clone_size: once
cdr3_aa: CASSGARGGETQYF
cdr3_nt: TGTGCCAGCAGCGGAGCCAGGGGTGGGGAGACCCAGTACTTC

j_call: TRBJ2-1
v_call: TRBV11-2
d_call: TRBD2
clone_size: NA
cdr3_aa: CASSDLAGRGDEQFF
cdr3_nt: TGTGCCAGCAGCGATCTAGCGGGAAGAGGTGATGAGCAGTTCTTC

j_call: TRBJ2-3
v_call: TRBV19
d_call: NA
clone_size: NA
cdr3_aa: CASSILLADTQYF
cdr3_nt: TGTGCCAGTAGTATCCTACTGGCAGATACGCAGTATTTT

j_call: TRBJ2-1
v_call: TRBV18
d_call: NA
clone_size: NA
cdr3_aa: CASFPGLAPHNEQFF
cdr3_nt: TGTGCCAGCTTTCCGGGACTCGCACCCCACAATGAGCAGTTCTTC

j_call: TRBJ2-7
v_call: TRBV28
d_call: NA
clone_size: few
cdr3_aa: CASSYQTYEQYF
cdr3_nt: TGTGCCAGCAGTTATCAAACCTACGAGCAGTACTTC

j_call: TRBJ1-1
v_call: TRBV14
d_call: NA
clone_size: once
cdr3_aa: CASSQRGLHTEAFF
cdr3_nt: TGTGCCAGCAGCCAGCGGGGGCTGCACACTGAAGCTTTCTTT

j_call: TRBJ2-7
v_call: TRBV29-1
d_call: TRBD2
clone_size: NA
cdr3_aa: CSVSFAGTSGYEQYF
cdr3_nt: TGCAGCGTTTCCTTCGCCGGGACTAGCGGCTACGAGCAGTACTTC

j_call: TRBJ1-5
v_call: TRBV4-1
d_call: NA
clone_size: NA
cdr3_aa: CASSQGQEVPRPQHF
cdr3_nt: TGCGCCAGCAGCCAAGGTCAGGAGGTGCCCCGGCCCCAGCATTTT

j_call: TRBJ1-5
v_call: TRBV19
d_call: NA
clone_size: few
cdr3_aa: CASSSRDINQPQHF
cdr3_nt: TGTGCCAGTAGTAGCCGGGACATCAATCAGCCCCAGCATTTT

j_call: TRBJ1-2
v_call: TRBV27
d_call: TRBD1
clone_size: NA
cdr3_aa: CASSLRDRESGYTF
cdr3_nt: TGTGCCAGCAGTTTAAGGGACAGGGAGAGTGGCTACACCTTC